A selection of T cell receptor beta chains follows, all from one sample in a study of PD-1 blockade in classical Hodgkin lymphoma. Clones were sequenced by immunoSEQ multiplex PCR, and TCRdb holds only the in-frame ones, with some missing. The table has tens of thousands of clones, 80% seen once. The specimen was CD4+ T cells from blood, collected before the fourth cycle of nivolumab. These receptors were obtained from a human donor with classical Hodgkin lymphoma. The CDR3 runs from the conserved cysteine through the conserved F or W. Fields, in order: CDR3 DNA, CDR3 protein, D gene, V gene, J gene. A D gene is named only where the DNA matches it firmly.

DNA: TGTGCCATCTCAGGAGGGGGCCGGAACGAGCAGTACTTC
CDR3: CAISGGGRNEQYF
D: .
V: TRBV28
J: TRBJ2-7

DNA: TGCAGCGCCCCGGGACAGAACGATGAGCAGTTCTTC
CDR3: CSAPGQNDEQFF
D: TRBD1
V: TRBV29-1
J: TRBJ2-1

DNA: TGTGCCACCAGCAGAGGCGGGGACGCTGGAAACACCATATATTTT
CDR3: CATSRGGDAGNTIYF
D: .
V: TRBV15
J: TRBJ1-3

DNA: TGTGCCAGCAGTTCTCCGGGACAGGGGATCCAGCCCCAGCATTTT
CDR3: CASSSPGQGIQPQHF
D: TRBD1
V: TRBV28
J: TRBJ1-5

DNA: TGTGCCATCAGCCGGGACAGGGATGGCTACACCTTC
CDR3: CAISRDRDGYTF
D: TRBD1
V: TRBV10-3
J: TRBJ1-2

DNA: TGTGCCAGCAGCCAAGTTCTGGTGGGGATTGATTTGAACACTGAAGCTTTCTTT
CDR3: CASSQVLVGIDLNTEAFF
D: .
V: TRBV4-2
J: TRBJ1-1

DNA: TGTGCCTGGAAGCAGGGGGCGGGAACTGAAGCTTTCTTT
CDR3: CAWKQGAGTEAFF
D: TRBD1
V: TRBV30
J: TRBJ1-1

DNA: TGCGCCAGCAGCCATCAACCCGGGGTCGAGCAGTACTTC
CDR3: CASSHQPGVEQYF
D: .
V: TRBV4-3
J: TRBJ2-7

DNA: TGTGCCAGCAGTTACTCGAGTCAGGGGGGAGATACGCAGTATTTT
CDR3: CASSYSSQGGDTQYF
D: .
V: TRBV6-5
J: TRBJ2-3

DNA: TGTGCCAGCAGCCAAGTTGGAGACAGGCTAAACTATGGCTACACCTTC
CDR3: CASSQVGDRLNYGYTF
D: .
V: TRBV4-2
J: TRBJ1-2

DNA: TGCGCCAGCAGCCAAGCCTTTTGGGGAACAGATACGCAGTATTTT
CDR3: CASSQAFWGTDTQYF
D: .
V: TRBV4-3
J: TRBJ2-3